This TCR beta chain appears in the sequencing data of a study of T cells in Graves' hyperthyroidism and ophthalmopathy. The study, taken as a whole, reports: The majority of expanded thyroid clonotypes above 0.001 also appeared in blood.

From germline, CDR1 is DFQATT and CDR2 SNEGSKA (reference sequence). Deletions cut 6 bases from V and 5 bases from J, with 22 bases between. The CDR3 has 15 amino acids. Concerning this clonotype itself: The antigen remains unidentified.

At least 3 on the Clinical Activity Score was recorded for ophthalmopathy patients, who also had NOSPECS grade at least 4 and duration under 3 months. TCR beta CDR3 regions were amplified from RNA transcripts. The TCR CDR3 first-round RT-PCR relied on the HTBI primer set. One entry per CDR3 protein results from TCRdb running MiXCR on the multiplex PCR reads. The data contain around 610,000 distinct CDR3 sequences, over 12% of them seen just once; the ten biggest clones take up around 4.1%. The V gene is TRBV20-1, the J gene TRBJ2-5, with D possibly being TRBD1 (5 bases). This TCR was sampled from a woman aged 35 to 49 with Graves' ophthalmopathy. The specimen sequenced was blood. The CDR3 DNA is TGCAGTGCCATAGCTCCCCGAGGACATGTCGAGACCCAGTACTTC. Translating it yields CSAIAPRGHVETQYF.